Described below is a single T cell receptor (beta chain) sequence and its context. As handled by the study authors: Counts of nucleated cells, estimated from reference gene primer amplification, were obtained. Produced via immunoSEQ multiplex PCR; TCRdb's table is partial and in-frame only. V and J calls and clone size are copied from that table; D and trimming were computed from the DNA. The sample consists of around 120,000 clones, over 65% of them appearing once. This sample was included in a study of blood T cell repertoires in COVID-19. Across the study: Material from acute and convalescent COVID-19 was sourced from the United States, Italy and Spain.

This CDR3 spans 15 amino acids. V was clipped by 0 bases and J by 4 bases, with 13 bases between them. CDR1 MNHEY and CDR2 SVGAGI come from the germline V gene. This receptor was obtained from a man aged 65-85 years with acute or convalescent COVID-19. The sample consisted of peripheral blood. This sequence joins TRBV6-5 and TRBJ2-7; a weak D match, TRBD2 (7 bases). The CDR3 here is CASSYSEGGVYEQYF. The CDR3 bases are TGTGCCAGCAGTTACTCGGAGGGGGGGGTTTACGAGCAGTACTTC.